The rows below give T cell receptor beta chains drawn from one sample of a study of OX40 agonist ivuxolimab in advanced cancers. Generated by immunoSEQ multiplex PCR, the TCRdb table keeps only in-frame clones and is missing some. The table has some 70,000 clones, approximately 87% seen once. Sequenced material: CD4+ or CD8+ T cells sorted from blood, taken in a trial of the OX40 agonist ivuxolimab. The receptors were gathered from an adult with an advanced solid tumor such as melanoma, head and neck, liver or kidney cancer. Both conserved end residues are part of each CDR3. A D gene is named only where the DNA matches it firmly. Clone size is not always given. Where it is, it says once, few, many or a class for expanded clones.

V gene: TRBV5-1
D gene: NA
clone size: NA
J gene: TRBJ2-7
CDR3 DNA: TGCGCCAGCAGGAATGTCTACGAGCAGTACTTC
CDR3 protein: CASRNVYEQYF

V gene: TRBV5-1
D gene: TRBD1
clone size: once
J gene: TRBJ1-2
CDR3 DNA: TGCGCCAGCAGCTTGGAGCCAGGGGGCGGCTATGGCTACACCTTC
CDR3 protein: CASSLEPGGGYGYTF

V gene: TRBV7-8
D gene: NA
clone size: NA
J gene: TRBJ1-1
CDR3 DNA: TGTGCCAGCAGCTTTGGGGAGAACACTGAAGCTTTCTTT
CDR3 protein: CASSFGENTEAFF

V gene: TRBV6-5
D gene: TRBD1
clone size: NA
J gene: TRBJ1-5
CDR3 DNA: TGTGCCAGCAGCTACGACAGGGTGTACCAGCCCCAGCATTTT
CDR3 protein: CASSYDRVYQPQHF

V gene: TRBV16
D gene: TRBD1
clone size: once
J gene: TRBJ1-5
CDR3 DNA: TGTGCCAGCAGCCAATCCCCGGACAGGGTTCAGCCCCAGCATTTT
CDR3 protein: CASSQSPDRVQPQHF

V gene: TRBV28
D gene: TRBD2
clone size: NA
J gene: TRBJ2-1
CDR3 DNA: TGTGCCAGCAGTTTAATGCCCGCGGGAGGCTCCTACAATGAGCAGTTCTTC
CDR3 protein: CASSLMPAGGSYNEQFF

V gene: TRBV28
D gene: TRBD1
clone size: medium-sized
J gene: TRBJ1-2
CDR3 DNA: TGTGCCAGCAGTACCTCGGGACAGGGAAGAGGCGGCTACACCTTC
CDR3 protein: CASSTSGQGRGGYTF

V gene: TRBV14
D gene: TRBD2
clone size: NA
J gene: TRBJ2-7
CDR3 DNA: TGTGCCAGCAGCCAAAAGATAGCGGGAGTTTCCTACGAGCAGTACTTC
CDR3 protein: CASSQKIAGVSYEQYF

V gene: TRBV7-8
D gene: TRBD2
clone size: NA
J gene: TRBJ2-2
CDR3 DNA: TGTGCCAGCAGCTCTTTAGCGGGAGGGCCGACCGGGGAGCTGTTTTTT
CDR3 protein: CASSSLAGGPTGELFF

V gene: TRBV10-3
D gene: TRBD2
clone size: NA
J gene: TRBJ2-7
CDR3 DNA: TGTGCCATCAGTGATACTAGCGGGAGCGACGAGCAGTACTTC
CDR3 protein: CAISDTSGSDEQYF

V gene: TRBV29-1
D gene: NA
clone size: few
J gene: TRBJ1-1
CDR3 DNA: TGCAGCGTAGGGAGTGGAGCCTCCACAGCTTTCTTT
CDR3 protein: CSVGSGASTAFF

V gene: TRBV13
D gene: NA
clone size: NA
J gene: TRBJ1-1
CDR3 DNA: TGTGCCAGCAGCTACTCTTCAGGGTCCTGGGGGGCTTTCTTT
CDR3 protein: CASSYSSGSWGAFF

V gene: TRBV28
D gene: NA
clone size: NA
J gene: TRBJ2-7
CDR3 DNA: TGTGCCAGCACCCCGGCCCAGGGGACCTACGAGCAGTACTTC
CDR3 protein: CASTPAQGTYEQYF

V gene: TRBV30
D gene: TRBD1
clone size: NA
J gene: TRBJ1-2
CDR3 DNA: TGTGCCTGGAGTCCCTTGGACAGGGTGATGAGGGGCTACACCTTC
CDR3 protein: CAWSPLDRVMRGYTF

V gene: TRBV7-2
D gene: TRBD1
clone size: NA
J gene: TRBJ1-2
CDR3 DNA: TGTGCCAGCAGGACACAGGGGACCCAATATGGCTACACCTTC
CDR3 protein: CASRTQGTQYGYTF

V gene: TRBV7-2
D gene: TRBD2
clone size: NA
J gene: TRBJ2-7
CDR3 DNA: TGTGCCAGCAGCTTAGCTGGGACTAGCGGAGCCTACGAGCAGTACTTC
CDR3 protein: CASSLAGTSGAYEQYF

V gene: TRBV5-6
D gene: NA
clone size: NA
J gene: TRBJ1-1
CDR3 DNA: TGTGCCAGCAGCTTGTTTCAGGGGAACACTGAAGCTTTCTTT
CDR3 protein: CASSLFQGNTEAFF

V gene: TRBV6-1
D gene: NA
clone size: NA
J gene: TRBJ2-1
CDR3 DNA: TGTGCCAGCAGTGACGCGACAGCCCCTTACAATGAGCAGTTCTTC
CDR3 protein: CASSDATAPYNEQFF

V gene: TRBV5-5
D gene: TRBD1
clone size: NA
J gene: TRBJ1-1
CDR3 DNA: TGTGCCAGCAGCCGAGGGACAGGGAACACTGAAGCTTTCTTT
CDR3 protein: CASSRGTGNTEAFF

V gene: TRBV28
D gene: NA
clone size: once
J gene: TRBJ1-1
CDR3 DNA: TGTGCCAGCAGTTTAATCAGTCGAGACACTGAAGCTTTCTTT
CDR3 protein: CASSLISRDTEAFF

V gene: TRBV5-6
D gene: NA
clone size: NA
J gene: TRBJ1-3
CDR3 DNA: TGTGCCAGCAGCTTGACTGGTCACCCCTCTGGAAACACCATATATTTT
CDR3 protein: CASSLTGHPSGNTIYF

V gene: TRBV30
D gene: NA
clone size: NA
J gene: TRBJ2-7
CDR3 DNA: TGTGCCTGGAGTGTACAGTCGGTGACACGTACCTACGAGCAGTACTTC
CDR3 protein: CAWSVQSVTRTYEQYF

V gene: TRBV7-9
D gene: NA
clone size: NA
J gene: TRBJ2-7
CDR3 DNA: TGTGCCAGCAGCTCTTCAGGGACCAGTCGTCACGAGCAGTACTTC
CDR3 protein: CASSSSGTSRHEQYF

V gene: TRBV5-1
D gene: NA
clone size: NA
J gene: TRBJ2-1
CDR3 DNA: TGCGCCAGCAGCTTGATGCAGGACTACAATGAGCAGTTCTTC
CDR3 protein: CASSLMQDYNEQFF

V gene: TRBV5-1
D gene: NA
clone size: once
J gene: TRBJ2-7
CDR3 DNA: TGCGCCAGCAGCTTGCAGGATCCAAACTACGAGCAGTACTTC
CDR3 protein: CASSLQDPNYEQYF

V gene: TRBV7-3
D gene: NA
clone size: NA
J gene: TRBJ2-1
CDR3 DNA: TGTGCCAGCAGCCCCGTCGCCGCGGGAGAGCAGTTCTTC
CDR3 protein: CASSPVAAGEQFF

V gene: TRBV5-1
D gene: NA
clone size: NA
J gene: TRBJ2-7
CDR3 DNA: TGCGCCAGCACTGGTGGACGCGGCACGGGCTCCTACGAGCAGTACTTC
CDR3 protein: CASTGGRGTGSYEQYF

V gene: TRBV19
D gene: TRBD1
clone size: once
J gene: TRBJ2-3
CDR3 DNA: TGTGCCAGTACGGTCAGGGGGCGAACAGATACGCAGTATTTT
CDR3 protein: CASTVRGRTDTQYF

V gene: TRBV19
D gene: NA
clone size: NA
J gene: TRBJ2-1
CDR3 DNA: TGTGCCAGTAGTATATCACCAGGCCGCAATGAGCAGTTCTTC
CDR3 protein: CASSISPGRNEQFF

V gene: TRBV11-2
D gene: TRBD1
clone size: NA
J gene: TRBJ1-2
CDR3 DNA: TGTGCCAGCAGCGTCTTGACAGGGGGTACAAATAACTATGGCTACACCTTC
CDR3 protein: CASSVLTGGTNNYGYTF

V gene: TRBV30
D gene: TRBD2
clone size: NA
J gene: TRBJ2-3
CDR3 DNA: TGTGCCTGGAGGCGGGGACTAGCGGGAGGGTCAGATACGCAGTATTTT
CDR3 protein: CAWRRGLAGGSDTQYF

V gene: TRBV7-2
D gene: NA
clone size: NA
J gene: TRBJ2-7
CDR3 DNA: TGTGCCAGCAGCTCCTATGGAGGCGAGCAGTACTTC
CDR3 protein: CASSSYGGEQYF

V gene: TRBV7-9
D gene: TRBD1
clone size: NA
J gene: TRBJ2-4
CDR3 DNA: TGTGCCAGGTTACCGGACAGGTCCAAAAACATTCAGTACTTC
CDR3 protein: CARLPDRSKNIQYF

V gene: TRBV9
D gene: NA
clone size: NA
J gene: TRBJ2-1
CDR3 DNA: TGTGCCAGCAGCGTAGTAGGAGTGAGCTCCTACAATGAGCAGTTCTTC
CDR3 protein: CASSVVGVSSYNEQFF

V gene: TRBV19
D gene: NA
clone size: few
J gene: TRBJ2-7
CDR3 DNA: TGTGCCAGTAGTATAGGGACAGCGGGCTACGAGCAGTACTTC
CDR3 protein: CASSIGTAGYEQYF

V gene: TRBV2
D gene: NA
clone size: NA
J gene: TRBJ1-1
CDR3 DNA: TGTGCCAGCAGTGGATCCGCATTCACAGGGCTGAACACTGAAGCTTTCTTT
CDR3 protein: CASSGSAFTGLNTEAFF

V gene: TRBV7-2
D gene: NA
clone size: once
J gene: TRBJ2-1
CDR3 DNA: TGTGCCAGCAGTTCCGACCCCGGGACCCGAGCTTCGTTCTTC
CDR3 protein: CASSSDPGTRASFF

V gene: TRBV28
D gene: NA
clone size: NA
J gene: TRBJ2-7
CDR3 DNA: TGTGCCAGCACGGTTTCATCCGTGGGGTATTACGAGCAGTACTTC
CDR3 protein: CASTVSSVGYYEQYF

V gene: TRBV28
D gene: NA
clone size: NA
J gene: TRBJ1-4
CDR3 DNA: TGTGCCAGCAGTTTAAGGGGTATCGTCCAAAAACTGTTTTTT
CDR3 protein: CASSLRGIVQKLFF

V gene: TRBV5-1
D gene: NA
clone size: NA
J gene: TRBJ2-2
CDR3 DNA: TGCGCCAGCAGCTTGGTTCGGGGCGCCGGGGAGCTGTTTTTT
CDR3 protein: CASSLVRGAGELFF

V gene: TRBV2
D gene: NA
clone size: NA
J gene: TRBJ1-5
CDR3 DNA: TGTGCCAGCAGTGAAGCCGGCGCGAGGGCTCGCAATCAGCCCCAGCATTTT
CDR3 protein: CASSEAGARARNQPQHF

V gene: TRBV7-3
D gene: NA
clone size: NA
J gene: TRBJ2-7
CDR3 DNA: TGTGCCAGCAGCACAACACCTTCCTACGAGCAGTACTTC
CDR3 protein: CASSTTPSYEQYF

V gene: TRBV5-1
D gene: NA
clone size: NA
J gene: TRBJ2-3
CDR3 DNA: TGCGCCAGCAGCTCTGGATTTAAAGAGGGGCCAGATACGCAGTATTTT
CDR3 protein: CASSSGFKEGPDTQYF

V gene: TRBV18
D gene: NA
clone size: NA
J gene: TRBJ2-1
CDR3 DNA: TGTGCCAGCTCACCGCTACAGGGTCTTAATGAGCAGTTCTTC
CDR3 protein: CASSPLQGLNEQFF

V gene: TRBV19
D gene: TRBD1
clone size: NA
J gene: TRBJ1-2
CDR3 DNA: TGTGCCAGTACTCAGTACTCACAGGGGTACATTGGCTACACCTTC
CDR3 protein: CASTQYSQGYIGYTF